This TCR beta chain was captured by sequencing in a study of glioma-infiltrating T cells. Study overall: Glioblastomas were WHO grade IV, sampled at first diagnosis; low-grade were grade II. Target coverage was about 4- to 11-fold for roughly one million blood T cells.

The iRepertoire nested amplicon-rescue multiplex PCR amplified TCR alpha and beta CDR3s from RNA. TCRdb re-analysed the multiplex PCR reads in MiXCR, keeping a single row per CDR3 protein. The sample gives more than 350,000 distinct CDR3 sequences, 41% of which show up once; 12% is in the top ten. The CDR3 sequence is 15 residues long. The germline V gene has CDR1 SGHAT and CDR2 FQNNGV. V was pared by 3 bases and J by 1 base, with 3 bases of the junction left unmatched. The origin of this receptor is a human donor with low-grade glioma or glioblastoma, undergoing nonglioma brain surgery, or in good health (not recorded which). This rearrangement joins TRBV11-2 to TRBJ2-3, with 8 bases matching TRBD1. The sample consisted of glioma tissue, nonneoplastic brain tissue, or PBMCs (not recorded which). The CDR3 is CASSFLDRGTDTQYF. CDR3 in DNA: TGTGCCAGCAGCTTCCTGGACAGGGGCACAGATACGCAGTATTTT.